A selection of T cell receptor beta chains follows, all from one sample in a study of blood T cell repertoires in COVID-19. The assay was immunoSEQ multiplex PCR, and TCRdb's table has in-frame clones only and misses some. The sample comprises around 230,000 clones, 70% to 90% of which are singletons, and about 2.2% rests with the top ten. The sequencing input was peripheral blood. Every receptor here comes from a man aged 30 to 45 who had recovered from COVID-19. Both conserved end residues are part of each CDR3. The D gene is left open where the match is weak. Size tells how often a clone was seen (once, few, many) or the class of an expanded clone, and some rows leave it out.

D: TRBD1
size: NA
J: TRBJ2-5
V: TRBV7-9
CDR3: CASSSDRVRETQYF
DNA: TGTGCCAGCAGCTCGGACAGGGTTCGAGAGACCCAGTACTTC

D: NA
size: once
J: TRBJ2-7
V: TRBV5-6
CDR3: CASSLVGGGRTIYEQYF
DNA: TGTGCCAGCAGCTTGGTAGGCGGGGGCCGGACGATCTACGAGCAGTACTTC

D: NA
size: once
J: TRBJ1-1
V: TRBV19
CDR3: CASGRGETEAFF
DNA: TGTGCCAGTGGCAGGGGAGAAACTGAAGCTTTCTTT

D: NA
size: NA
J: TRBJ1-1
V: TRBV19
CDR3: CASSIRPAGVVSTEAFF
DNA: TGTGCCAGTAGTATCCGCCCGGCAGGGGTTGTGTCCACTGAAGCTTTCTTT

D: TRBD2
size: NA
J: TRBJ2-5
V: TRBV7-7
CDR3: CASSFAGGLGETQYF
DNA: TGTGCCAGCAGCTTTGCGGGGGGGCTAGGGGAGACCCAGTACTTC

D: NA
size: few
J: TRBJ1-6
V: TRBV25-1
CDR3: CASSEYKGDAPLHF
DNA: TGTGCCAGCAGTGAATATAAAGGGGATGCACCCCTCCACTTT

D: TRBD1
size: NA
J: TRBJ2-5
V: TRBV19
CDR3: CASSVGTGVWETQYF
DNA: TGTGCCAGTAGTGTCGGGACAGGGGTATGGGAGACCCAGTACTTC

D: NA
size: NA
J: TRBJ1-2
V: TRBV6-5
CDR3: CASSYSGGDYGYTF
DNA: TGTGCCAGCAGTTACTCGGGGGGAGACTATGGCTACACCTTC

D: NA
size: NA
J: TRBJ1-2
V: TRBV2
CDR3: CASSRTVYGYTF
DNA: TGTGCCAGCTCCCGGACTGTGTATGGCTACACCTTC

D: NA
size: NA
J: TRBJ2-5
V: TRBV5-1
CDR3: CASSSVPVLTQETQYF
DNA: TGCGCCAGCAGCTCGGTCCCGGTCTTGACACAAGAGACCCAGTACTTC

D: NA
size: NA
J: TRBJ1-4
V: TRBV9
CDR3: CASSGGHSEKLFF
DNA: TGTGCCAGCAGCGGAGGACATAGCGAAAAACTGTTTTTT

D: NA
size: NA
J: TRBJ1-4
V: TRBV9
CDR3: CASTPLGQGNEKLFF
DNA: TGTGCCAGCACCCCGCTGGGGCAGGGAAATGAAAAACTGTTTTTT

D: NA
size: NA
J: TRBJ1-6
V: TRBV6-6
CDR3: CASSYVVGRAISPLHF
DNA: TGTGCCAGCAGTTACGTCGTGGGCAGGGCGATTTCACCCCTCCACTTT

D: NA
size: NA
J: TRBJ2-7
V: TRBV5-1
CDR3: CASSAGYEQYF
DNA: TGCGCCAGCAGTGCAGGTTACGAGCAGTACTTC

D: TRBD2
size: NA
J: TRBJ2-1
V: TRBV24-1
CDR3: CATSDVSGGADNEQFF
DNA: TGTGCCACCAGTGATGTTAGCGGGGGCGCGGACAATGAGCAGTTCTTC

D: TRBD1
size: NA
J: TRBJ2-1
V: TRBV10-3
CDR3: CAHTRDRVNEQFF
DNA: TGTGCCCACACCCGGGACAGGGTCAATGAGCAGTTCTTC

D: NA
size: NA
J: TRBJ1-2
V: TRBV27
CDR3: CASSLGAGYYGYTF
DNA: TGTGCCAGCAGTTTGGGGGCAGGGTACTATGGCTACACCTTC

D: TRBD1
size: few
J: TRBJ1-5
V: TRBV6-5
CDR3: CASSYQGADQPQHF
DNA: TGTGCCAGCAGTTACCAGGGGGCCGATCAGCCCCAGCATTTT

D: TRBD1
size: once
J: TRBJ2-1
V: TRBV3-1/TRBV3-2
CDR3: CASSPGTVSNEQFF
DNA: TGTGCCAGCAGCCCCGGGACAGTGAGCAATGAGCAGTTCTTC

D: NA
size: NA
J: TRBJ2-5
V: TRBV27
CDR3: CASSRTQETQYF
DNA: TGTGCCAGCAGCCGAACTCAAGAGACCCAGTACTTC

D: NA
size: NA
J: TRBJ1-1
V: TRBV19
CDR3: CASNGGPAMNTEAFF
DNA: TGTGCCAGTAATGGGGGCCCCGCCATGAACACTGAAGCTTTCTTT

D: NA
size: NA
J: TRBJ1-3
V: TRBV5-4
CDR3: CASSLFTGLPGNTIYF
DNA: TGTGCCAGCAGCTTGTTTACAGGGTTGCCTGGAAACACCATATATTTT

D: NA
size: NA
J: TRBJ2-7
V: TRBV2
CDR3: CASSGVITGWEYEQYF
DNA: TGTGCCAGCAGTGGGGTTATTACAGGGTGGGAATACGAGCAGTACTTC

D: NA
size: NA
J: TRBJ1-2
V: TRBV5-1
CDR3: CASSAQGYGYTF
DNA: TGCGCCAGCAGCGCACAGGGTTATGGCTACACCTTC

D: NA
size: once
J: TRBJ1-1
V: TRBV11-3
CDR3: CASSPSTVNTEAFF
DNA: TGTGCCAGCAGCCCGTCGACAGTTAACACTGAAGCTTTCTTT

D: NA
size: NA
J: TRBJ2-5
V: TRBV20-1
CDR3: CSASLPGGPQETQYF
DNA: TGCAGTGCTAGTCTTCCGGGGGGCCCCCAAGAGACCCAGTACTTC

D: NA
size: NA
J: TRBJ2-5
V: TRBV6-5
CDR3: CASSPAGRETQYF
DNA: TGTGCCAGCAGCCCGGCGGGACGAGAGACCCAGTACTTC

D: TRBD1
size: NA
J: TRBJ2-7
V: TRBV4-1
CDR3: CASSQVLDRVGDEQYF
DNA: TGCGCCAGCAGCCAAGTGTTAGACAGGGTTGGAGACGAGCAGTACTTC

D: TRBD1
size: NA
J: TRBJ1-2
V: TRBV5-1
CDR3: CASSPGDRLAGYTF
DNA: TGCGCCAGCAGCCCGGGGGACAGGTTGGCCGGCTACACCTTC